The entry that follows covers one T cell receptor beta chain sequence. As yet, its antigen is unknown. The CDR3 spans 14 residues. The V gene end was trimmed by 7 bases and the J gene end by 3 bases; junction bases not matched to a gene: 5. CDR1 MDHEN and CDR2 SYDVKM come from the germline V gene. The Oncomine TCR Beta short-read assay generated sequence data from the DNA of cultured CD4+ T cells. From CD4+ T cells that had been cultured, genomic DNA was extracted. Each CDR3 protein gets one entry after TCRdb re-called the PCR reads with MiXCR. Of 15,000 to 18,000 distinct CDR3 sequences listed, approximately 51% are singletons. Treatment meaning: roughly 10-day PBMC culture with coronavirus spike peptide pools or control peptides (ViraFEST assay). The sample originates from a study of vaccination and CD4 T cells after COVID-19. Study details: The convalescents, six males and four females, included two who were Hispanic.

The V and J genes are TRBV28 and TRBJ2-3; 9 bases map to TRBD1. Sequenced material: CD4+ T cells from blood, cultured in vitro, taken before SARS-CoV-2 vaccination. The source is a human donor who had recovered from COVID-19. The CDR3 DNA is TGTGCCAGCAAGGGACAGGGTAGTACAGATACGCAGTATTTT. Protein product: CASKGQGSTDTQYF.